The sample holds a few counts of the clone carrying this T cell receptor beta chain. These data come from a study of T cell repertoires in cytomegalovirus infection. Whole-study context: Evidence of both CMV infection and a matching HLA type came from public TCR beta signatures.

V lost 3 bases, J lost 1 base, and 13 bases lay in between. Per germline, CDR1 DFQATT and CDR2 SNEGSKA (reference sequence). The CDR3 extends over 15 amino acids. MiXCR, run by TCRdb on the reads, gives a single entry per CDR3 protein. The sample consists of about 310,000 distinct CDR3 sequences, about a sixth of them appearing once. The specimen was PBMCs. This TCR was sampled from a human donor in good health (CMV status not recorded). Some clones in this sample may be carry-over from other donors' samples. This chain links TRBV20-1 with TRBJ2-1, with D possibly being TRBD2 (7 bases). CDR3 sequence (DNA): TGCAGTGCTAGCGGGGGGCTACCTTCCTACAATGAGCAGTTCTTC. It codes for CSASGGLPSYNEQFF.